The subject of this entry is one TCR beta chain. The data stem from a study of blood T cell repertoires in COVID-19. As for the study in general: PBMCs, B-cell-depleted T cells, or T cells were the source of the cDNA or gDNA that made up the material.

The authors' processing: The authors estimated nucleated cell counts from reference gene primer amplification. Sequencing was performed with immunoSEQ multiplex PCR; in TCRdb, only in-frame clones are kept and a portion is missing. V and J calls and clone size are copied from that table; D and trimming were computed from the DNA. The table records fewer than 90,000 clones, approximately 84% of them present only once. CDR1 is MDHEN, CDR2 SYDVKM, per germline. This CDR3 is 12 amino acids long. V shed 5 bases and J shed 1 base, with 5 bases lying between them. This TCR was sampled from a man aged 65 to 85 with acute or convalescent COVID-19. The chain links TRBV28 to TRBJ1-1; D remains ambiguous. The sample consisted of peripheral blood. CDR3 protein: CASSAANTEAFF. In nucleotides, the CDR3 is TGTGCCAGCAGTGCGGCGAACACTGAAGCTTTCTTT.